The 10 T cell receptor beta chains below all came from one sample that was sequenced in a study of blood T cell repertoires in COVID-19. Only in-frame clones appear in the TCRdb table, and some are missing; sequencing was by immunoSEQ multiplex PCR. The sample gives approximately 230,000 clones, around 90% of which show up once; about 6% is in the top ten. Sequenced input: PBMCs or T cells enriched from blood (not recorded which). The origin of the receptors is a woman under 40 with acute COVID-19.

In DNA form, the CDR3 reads TGTGCCAGCAGCCCCGGGACATCCAACACCGGGGAGCTGTTTTTT. This gives the protein CASSPGTSNTGELFF. The V call is TRBV6-5, the J call TRBJ2-2; D perhaps matches TRBD1 (6 bases). Looked up from germline, CDR1 is MNHEY and CDR2 is SVGAGI. This CDR3 is 15 amino acids long. Trimming stripped 6 bases from V and 2 bases from J, with 13 bases between.

The V gene is TRBV6-5, the J gene TRBJ1-6; D call uncertain. This CDR3 has 15 residues. CDR1 and CDR2 (germline): MNHEY, SVGAGI. V lost 6 bases, J lost 0 bases, and 9 bases lay in between. This chain's CDR3 is CASRSLSSYNSPLHF. CDR3 DNA sequence: TGTGCCAGCAGATCGTTGAGCTCCTATAATTCACCCCTCCACTTT.

The CDR3 sequence is CASTGQGVPGELFF. DNA of the CDR3: TGTGCCAGTACGGGACAGGGTGTTCCCGGGGAGCTGTTTTTT. The chain couples TRBV19 to TRBJ2-2, with 9 bases aligning to TRBD1. The V and J ends lost 7 bases and 6 bases, in that order; junction bases with no gene match: 6. Germline CDR1 LNHDA, CDR2 SQIVND (reference sequence). The CDR3 runs to 14 residues.

The rearrangement links TRBV6-1 to TRBJ2-3, with 12 bases matching TRBD2. With 4 bases clipped from V and 6 bases from J, the junction kept 17 bases outside the gene matches. The CDR3 is 19 amino acids. Germline assignment: CDR1 MNHNS and CDR2 SASEGT. CDR3 in DNA: TGTGCCAGCAGTGCCCTGGTTCGCTTGACTAGCGGGGGATTTGATACGCAGTATTTT. Translated: CASSALVRLTSGGFDTQYF.

This sequence joins TRBV7-2 and TRBJ2-3, with D perhaps TRBD1 (5 bases). Germline V lookup: CDR1 SGHTA, CDR2 FQGNSA. Trimming took 7 bases from V and 7 from J, leaving 21 bases between them. CDR3 size: 15 residues. The CDR3 nucleotides are TGTGCCAGCACCTCACGGACATCAATAAGGCATACGCAGTATTTT. Its translation: CASTSRTSIRHTQYF.

The genes are TRBV7-2 and TRBJ2-1; 12 bases line up with TRBD2. Per germline, CDR1 SGHTA and CDR2 FQGNSA. J was trimmed by 0 bases and V by 10 bases; bases with no gene match: 10. The CDR3 sequence is 17 residues long. The chain's CDR3 is CAISGTSGYSSYNEQFF. Written as DNA, the CDR3 is TGTGCCATCTCCGGGACTAGCGGGTACAGCTCCTACAATGAGCAGTTCTTC.

This chain links TRBV3-1 (or the pseudogene TRBV3-2) with TRBJ2-3; 9 bases are shared with TRBD2. The CDR3 is 14 amino acids. V trimming: 2 bases; J trimming: 6 bases; junction bases outside the gene matches: 3. Germline V gene sequence: CDR1 LGHDT, CDR2 YNNKEL (reference sequence). CDR3 region: CASSQTAGGDTQYF. CDR3 bases: TGTGCCAGCAGCCAAACAGCGGGGGGTGATACGCAGTATTTT.

This chain links TRBV7-9 with TRBJ1-3, with 12 positions matching TRBD1. V gave up 2 bases and J gave up 6 bases; unmatched junction bases: 8. CDR1 is SEHNR and CDR2 is FQNEAQ in the germline V gene (reference sequence). The CDR3 totals 17 residues. The CDR3 bases are TGTGCCAGCAGCTTATCGGGACAGGGGGCTTCCAAAAACACCATATATTTT. Protein: CASSLSGQGASKNTIYF.

This clone was seen a handful of times. J is TRBJ1-5 and V is TRBV18; 8 positions match TRBD1. V lost 4 bases to trimming and J lost 2 bases; unmatched junction nucleotides: 1. Germline V CDR1 and CDR2: KGHSH, LQKENI. The CDR3 runs 14 residues. The CDR3 DNA reads TGTGCCAGCTCACGGGGACAGGGCAATCAGCCCCAGCATTTT. It translates to CASSRGQGNQPQHF.

The count of this clone is one. The chain carries TRBV6-1 and TRBJ1-3; no definite D call. This CDR3 has 13 residues. Trimming left V 3 bases short and J 4 bases short, with 7 bases between. Germline V lookup: CDR1 MNHNS, CDR2 SASEGT. The CDR3 nucleotides read TGTGCCAGCAGTGAGATAGAAGGAAACACCATATATTTT. It specifies CASSEIEGNTIYF.